This TCR beta chain was found in a study of T cell responses to AZD1222 COVID-19 vaccine. Study overall: Pooling of second doses given at about 4 or about 12 weeks was done. Study-wide findings and caveats: It should be noted that donors were predominantly white British and more often female, and clonal diversity was possibly underestimated. Just a handful of AZD1222 recipients were seropositive at baseline. A reported finding is that nearly half of spike-specific TCRs target unmutated variant regions.

In regard to this clone: What it binds is unknown.

CDR1 and CDR2 from the germline V gene are SGHNT and YENEEA. V was trimmed by 5 bases and J by 1 base, leaving 11 bases between them. CDR3 length: 14 residues. Method: immunoSEQ multiplex PCR; TCRdb's copy keeps in-frame clones and lacks some. This table has around 91,000 clones, more than 70% appearing once. The chain links TRBV11-3 to TRBJ1-1, with unresolved D. The TCR sequence derives from an adult in good health. Specimen: peripheral blood, collected on day 0 of AZD1222 vaccination. The CDR3 region is CASSPGQANTEAFF. In nucleotides, the CDR3 is TGTGCCAGCAGCCCGGGTCAGGCGAACACTGAAGCTTTCTTT.